Each of the 9 T cell receptor beta chains below was sequenced from the same sample in a study of tissue T cells after allogeneic stem cell transplantation. Libraries were prepared by immunoSEQ multiplex PCR; TCRdb keeps only in-frame clonotypes and omits some of them. The sample includes about 630 clones, 65% to 80% seen only once; the top ten take roughly 8.5%. Sequencing used lymph node tissue. The receptors stem from a female BALB/c mouse in good health. The strain bears MHC haplotype H2-d.

To note about this clone: Here the gene names and germline are mouse. The read is 1 residue too short to cover the CDR3 end, so that end is filled in from the germline J gene. The chain recombines TRBV31 with TRBJ2-7; D unresolved. This CDR3 is 12 amino acids long. Trimming cost V 3 bases and J 0 bases, with 6 bases left between them. The germline V gene has CDR1 GKSSPN and CDR2 SITVG. The CDR3 bases that were read are TGTGCCTGGAGACTGAGCTCCTATGAACAGTAC. It yields the protein CAWRLSSYEQY. In full, the CDR3 reads CAWRLSSYEQYF.

Notes on this clone: The gene names given are mouse names. The read terminates 1 residue ahead of where the CDR3 ends, so the germline J gene completes it. The chain employs TRBV17 and TRBJ2-2; a weak D match, TRBD1 (6 bases). The V gene lost 3 bases and the J gene lost 2 bases, with 10 bases spanning the gap. This CDR3 has 15 residues. Germline V gives CDR1 MNHDT, CDR2 YYDKIL. This CDR3 reads CASSSQGRNTGQLYF. The CDR3 DNA, read in part, is TGTGCTAGCAGTAGCCAGGGGAGGAACACCGGGCAGCTCTAC.

For this clone: The gene symbols are mouse symbols. The read is 1 residue too short to cover the CDR3 end, so that end is filled in from the germline J gene. The chain carries TRBV20 and TRBJ2-3; possibly TRBD1 for D (7 bases). The CDR3 spans 12 residues. The germline V and J ends were trimmed by 6 bases and 2 bases, with 9 bases remaining between them. Germline CDR1 is GFQATS and CDR2 is STVNSAI. The covered CDR3 bases are TGTGGTGCAGGGGGCTTTGCAGAAACGCTGTAT. It translates to CGAGGFAETLY. The entire CDR3 reads CGAGGFAETLYF.

To note about this clone: Gene and germline names: mouse. The read gets to within 1 residue of the CDR3 end, and the germline J gene fills in the rest. The chain links TRBV19 to TRBJ2-5; 10 bases are a match to TRBD2. Germline V gene sequence: CDR1 FNHDT, CDR2 SITEND (reference sequence). V trimming: 4 bases; J trimming: 0 bases; junction bases outside the gene matches: 5. This CDR3 has 16 residues. The CDR3 protein is CASSRGWGGNQDTQYF. CDR3 DNA (partial): TGTGCCAGCAGTCGGGGCTGGGGGGGCAACCAAGACACCCAGTAC.

Points on this clone: One end of the junction is discordant with germline, which a read error may explain. Mouse gene names apply. Read sequence stops 1 residue before the CDR3 end, and the germline J gene provides the missing end. The sample contains more than one DNA sequence encoding this CDR3. The chain is built from TRBV19 and TRBJ1-1, with 9 positions matching TRBD1. The CDR3 has 14 residues. Per germline, CDR1 FNHDT and CDR2 SITEND (reference sequence). This chain's CDR3 is CASSIWTGDTEVFF. The DNA read from the CDR3 is TGTGCCAGCAGTATATGGACAGGGGACACAGAGGTCTTC.

Worth noting for this clone: Gene names denote mouse genes. From the germline J gene comes the end of the CDR3, since the read stops 1 residue before it. The chain couples TRBV12-1 to TRBJ2-2; no reliable D call. Germline CDR1 SGHSN, CDR2 HYEKVE. The CDR3 totals 12 residues. The V end was cut by 0 bases, the J end by 6 bases, with 4 bases between. CDR3: CASSLSPGQLYF. The covered CDR3 bases are TGTGCCAGCTCTCTCTCCCCCGGGCAGCTCTAC.

A word on this clone: Gene names denote mouse genes. Read data end 1 residue before the CDR3 end; the end is taken from the germline J gene. The chain recombines TRBV13-1 with TRBJ2-3; TRBD1 agrees at 8 bases. CDR3 length: 12 amino acids. J gave up 11 bases and V 0 bases, and 2 bases lay outside the gene matches. Germline V CDR1 and CDR2: NSHNY, SYGAGN. The CDR3 sequence: CASSDAGTGLYF. The DNA read from the CDR3 is TGTGCCAGCAGTGATGCCGGGACAGGGCTGTAT.

In its sample, this clone was seen a few times. Germline and genes: mouse. Coverage ceases 1 residue before the CDR3 finishes, and the germline J gene fills in the end. V is TRBV17 and J is TRBJ1-3; TRBD1 aligns across 9 bases. V was pared by 5 bases and J by 4 bases, with 3 bases of the junction left unmatched. Germline V gene lookup returns CDR1 MNHDT and CDR2 YYDKIL. There are 14 residues in the CDR3. CDR3 residues: CASSPGTGGNTLYF. CDR3 DNA, as far as it was read: TGTGCTAGCAGTCCCGGGACAGGGGGAAATACGCTCTAT.

With respect to this clone: Gene names are the mouse ones. The sequence runs out 1 residue before the end of the CDR3; the remainder is reconstructed from the germline J gene. Additional DNA sequences in this sample encode the identical CDR3. The chain carries TRBV29 and TRBJ1-2; no firm D call. This CDR3 contains 13 residues. V was pared by 6 bases and J by 0 bases, with 8 bases between. Germline V gives CDR1 MSHET, CDR2 SYDVDS. CDR3 DNA (partial): TGTGCTAGCAGCCCGAAAACAAACTCCGACTACACC. Amino acids: CASSPKTNSDYT. The complete CDR3 sequence is CASSPKTNSDYTF.